The 32 T cell receptor beta chains below all came from one sample that was sequenced in a study of identical twins. TCRdb reprocessed the 5' RACE reads via MiXCR and lists one record per CDR3 protein. Of about 460,000 distinct CDR3 sequences listed, 13% to 15% are singletons. The same sample was also used in a study of yellow fever vaccine responses in identical twins.

The sequencing input was CD4+ T cells sorted from blood. The origin of the receptors is a young woman in good health.

The CDR3 DNA sequence: TGTGCCAGCAGCCTCCAACCACTAGGAGGGACCGGGGAGCTGTTTTTT. It is translated as CASSLQPLGGTGELFF. The chain couples TRBV7-2 to TRBJ2-2; D possibly corresponds to TRBD2 (6 bases). Trimming removed 5 bases from V and 5 bases from J, with 18 bases in between. CDR3 length equals 16 residues. Germline V gene data show CDR1 as SGHTA and CDR2 as FQGNSA.

There are a few counts of this clonotype. CDR3 sequence: CASSDPGLASKLPTDTQYF. For the CDR3, the DNA is TGCGCCAGCAGTGACCCTGGGCTAGCGTCCAAACTCCCCACAGATACGCAGTATTTT. This sequence joins TRBV10-1 and TRBJ2-3; TRBD2 is a possible D gene (6 bases). Between the trimmed V and J ends, which lost 3 bases and 2 bases, there was a span of 24 bases. The CDR3 contains 19 residues. In germline, CDR1 is WNHNN, CDR2 SYGVQD (reference sequence).

This clonotype was counted many times. The chain couples TRBV3-1 to TRBJ1-6; D ambiguous. The V end lost 4 bases, the J end lost 8 bases, and 15 bases lay between the germline ends. CDR1 is LGHDT, CDR2 YNNKEL, per germline (reference sequence). The CDR3 contains 15 residues. The CDR3 DNA reads TGTGCCAGCAGCCCTCTCCCGTCCCGGGATTCACCCCTCCACTTT. It encodes CASSPLPSRDSPLHF.

In its sample, this clonotype was seen a few times. The rearrangement uses TRBV7-8 and TRBJ2-2, with TRBD2 as a possible D gene (6 bases). The CDR3 consists of 18 residues. CDR1 and CDR2 (germline): SGHVS, FQNEAQ. The V end lost 2 bases, the J end lost 3 bases, and 19 bases lay between the germline ends. The CDR3: CASSLIFRSPGDTGELFF. The DNA for the CDR3 is TGTGCCAGCAGCTTAATCTTCCGGAGCCCGGGGGACACCGGGGAGCTGTTTTTT.

The chain combines TRBV7-2 with TRBJ1-2; a weak D match, TRBD1 (5 bases). Trimming pared 2 bases from V and 5 bases from J, leaving 15 bases between. This CDR3 comprises 15 residues. CDR1 SGHTA and CDR2 FQGNSA come from the germline V gene. This chain's CDR3 is CASSLQGLAIYGYTF. CDR3 nucleotide sequence: TGTGCCAGCAGCTTACAGGGACTAGCCATATATGGCTACACCTTC.

In its sample, this clonotype was seen many times. This rearrangement joins TRBV7-2 to TRBJ1-3; 7 nucleotides agree with TRBD1. V lost 5 bases, J lost 2 bases, and 6 bases stayed unmatched. Germline V gene data show CDR1 as SGHTA and CDR2 as FQGNSA. This CDR3 is built from 15 residues. This chain's CDR3 is CASSVGTGAGNTIYF. In nucleotides, the CDR3 is TGTGCCAGCAGCGTCGGAACAGGGGCTGGAAACACCATATATTTT.

This clonotype has a handful of counts. This sequence joins TRBV7-2 and TRBJ1-6; 10 nucleotides match TRBD1. Germline lookup yields CDR1 SGHTA and CDR2 FQGNSA. The junction had 4 bases not matched to a gene; V was cut back by 2 bases and J by 9 bases. The CDR3 totals 15 residues. CDR3 DNA sequence: TGTGCCAGCAGCTTATTGGGGACAGGGGCTTCACCCCTCCACTTT. Encoded protein: CASSLLGTGASPLHF.

This chain uses TRBV18 with TRBJ2-1; no firm D call. Germline V gene lookup returns CDR1 KGHSH and CDR2 LQKENI. There are 13 residues in the CDR3. V lost 5 bases and J 4 bases, leaving 9 bases between the germline ends. The CDR3 coding sequence is TGTGCCAGCTCATCGTCAAGATACAATGAGCAGTTCTTC. Translated: CASSSSRYNEQFF.

The rearrangement uses TRBV7-3 and TRBJ2-3; D not certain. The CDR3 spans 14 residues. The germline CDR1 and CDR2 sequences are SGHTA and FQGTGA. The V gene lost 2 bases and the J gene lost 4 bases, with 10 bases spanning the gap. The CDR3 loop is CASSLFVGADTQYF. DNA of the CDR3: TGTGCCAGCAGCTTATTTGTGGGTGCAGATACGCAGTATTTT.

This clonotype was found a few times. The chain links TRBV4-2 to TRBJ2-7; 9 nucleotides line up with TRBD1. The CDR3 consists of 17 residues. J lost 7 bases, V lost 1 base, and 14 bases had no gene match. Germline assignment: CDR1 LGHNA and CDR2 YNFKEQ. The CDR3 region is CASSQVSGTGMPTEQYF. CDR3 nucleotide sequence: TGTGCCAGCAGCCAAGTTTCCGGGACAGGGATGCCGACTGAGCAGTACTTC.

The chain employs TRBV20-1 and TRBJ2-1, with D unresolved. Germline CDR1 reads DFQATT; CDR2 reads SNEGSKA (reference sequence). This CDR3 spans 15 amino acids. The V end was cut by 0 bases, the J end by 6 bases, with 15 bases between. The CDR3 coding sequence is TGCAGTGCTAGAGATACGAGGTACCCCTTCAATGAGCAGTTCTTC. Its translation: CSARDTRYPFNEQFF.

This chain connects TRBV3-1 to TRBJ2-7, with 8 bases fitting TRBD2. V lost 5 bases and J lost 5; bases outside the gene matches: 17. Germline values: CDR1 LGHDT, CDR2 YNNKEL (reference sequence). The CDR3 contains 17 residues. The CDR3 region has the DNA TGTGCCAGCAGCGTTGGGCTAGCGGGTGCCCTCTCTCACGAGCAGTACTTC. It is translated as CASSVGLAGALSHEQYF.

The J gene is TRBJ2-5, the V gene TRBV11-2; the D is unclear. The ends were cut back, 0 bases at V and 4 bases at J, with 12 bases in the middle. CDR3 size: 15 residues. Germline values: CDR1 SGHAT, CDR2 FQNNGV. The CDR3 loop is CASSLDGSIGETQYF. CDR3 sequence (DNA): TGTGCCAGCAGCTTAGACGGCTCAATAGGAGAGACCCAGTACTTC. Using reference TRBV11-2 and TRBJ2-5 for the parts outside the CDR3, the full variable domain is EAGVAQSPRYKIIEKRQSVAFWCNPISGHATLYWYQQILGQGPKLLIQFQNNGVVDDSQLPKDRFSAERLKGVDSTLKIQPAKLEDSAVYLCASSLDGSIGETQYFGPGTRLLVL.

This clonotype turned up a few times. The V and J genes are TRBV29-1 and TRBJ1-1; D gene uncertain. Trimming pared 4 bases from V and 0 bases from J, leaving 15 bases between. This CDR3 has 15 residues. Germline CDR1 reads SQVTM; CDR2 reads ANQGSEA. Here the CDR3 reads CSVVPRNALNTEAFF. The CDR3 region has the DNA TGCAGCGTTGTCCCCAGGAACGCTTTGAACACTGAAGCTTTCTTT.

This clonotype was counted only a few times. This chain links TRBV24-1 with TRBJ2-7; D perhaps matches TRBD2 (6 bases). Trimming shortened V by 7 bases and J by 7 bases, and 16 bases separated the two germline ends. The CDR3 consists of 13 residues. Germline loops: CDR1 KGHDR, CDR2 SFDVKD. CDR3 loop: CATSPSEGKEQYF. DNA of the CDR3: TGTGCCACCAGCCCCTCGGAGGGGAAAGAGCAGTACTTC.

This clonotype was seen more than once but under ten times. The chain combines TRBV7-8 with TRBJ2-3; D may be TRBD2 (6 bases). Trimming took off 6 bases at V and 4 bases at J, with 17 bases between the two ends. Germline V gene sequence: CDR1 SGHVS, CDR2 FQNEAQ. CDR3 length: 15 amino acids. The CDR3 DNA is TGTGCCAGCAGGAACCCGGGGGAGTCCCCAGATACGCAGTATTTT. Residues: CASRNPGESPDTQYF.

This clonotype was seen only once. V is TRBV28 and J is TRBJ2-6; TRBD1 matches 7 bases. The length of the CDR3 is 18 residues. V gave up 4 bases and J gave up 0 bases; unmatched junction bases: 9. Germline loops: CDR1 MDHEN, CDR2 SYDVKM. CDR3 loop: CASSSPTGQLSGANVLTF. CDR3 coding DNA: TGTGCCAGCAGTTCCCCGACAGGGCAACTCTCTGGGGCCAACGTCCTGACTTTC.

CDR3 sequence (DNA): TGCAGTGCTGGCCCCGGTAATGAAAAACTGTTTTTT. Translation: CSAGPGNEKLFF. The chain links TRBV20-1 to TRBJ1-4; D ambiguous. The length of the CDR3 is 12 residues. Between the trimmed V and J ends, which lost 5 bases and 4 bases, there was a span of 8 bases. The germline V gene encodes CDR1 DFQATT and CDR2 SNEGSKA (reference sequence).

In its sample, this clonotype was seen a few times. The gene calls are TRBV12-3 or TRBV12-4 and TRBJ2-7; 9 bases fit TRBD1. The CDR3 extends over 15 amino acids. Trimming cost V 6 bases and J 2 bases; bases outside gene matches: 8. CDR3 sequence (DNA): TGTGCCAGCAGACCCGGGACAGGGATACCCTACGAGCAGTACTTC. This translates into CASRPGTGIPYEQYF.

This chain joins TRBV12-3 or TRBV12-4 and TRBJ2-4; D is unresolved. CDR3 length: 13 residues. Trimming took 3 bases from V and 6 from J, leaving 9 bases between them. Written as DNA, the CDR3 is TGTGCCAGCAGTTTTAGTCCGCTAAACATTCAGTACTTC. Translating it yields CASSFSPLNIQYF.

The chain joins TRBV7-2 to TRBJ2-3, with 7 bases matching TRBD2. The CDR3 extends over 14 amino acids. The J segment lost 6 bases and the V segment lost 1 base, leaving 4 bases of the junction unmatched. CDR1 SGHTA and CDR2 FQGNSA come from the germline V gene. The CDR3 sequence: CASSLGTRGDTQYF. CDR3 sequence (DNA): TGTGCCAGCAGCTTAGGGACTAGAGGTGATACGCAGTATTTT.

The chain uses TRBV6-2 or TRBV6-3 and TRBJ2-2, with D perhaps matching TRBD2 (6 bases). Germline V gene lookup returns CDR1 MNHEY and CDR2 SVGEGT. V lost 8 bases and J 3 bases, leaving 13 bases between the germline ends. The length of the CDR3 is 14 residues. CDR3: CASRLLADTGELFF. The CDR3 DNA reads as TGTGCCAGCCGTTTACTAGCTGACACCGGGGAGCTGTTTTTT.

This chain links TRBV5-1 with TRBJ1-4, with D possibly being TRBD1 (6 bases). The CDR3 runs 15 residues. The germline CDR1 and CDR2 sequences are SGHRS and YFSETQ. V dropped 2 bases and J dropped 3 bases, with 11 bases sitting between them. This CDR3 is CASSFTGTSNEKLFF. The CDR3 DNA follows: TGCGCCAGCAGCTTCACAGGGACCTCTAATGAAAAACTGTTTTTT.

This clonotype turned up a few times. The CDR3 DNA sequence: TGCAGCGCCCGACAGGGTGGCACCGGGGAGCTGTTTTTT. It translates to CSARQGGTGELFF. The J gene is TRBJ2-2, the V gene TRBV29-1; 7 positions agree with TRBD1. This CDR3 contains 13 residues. Germline CDR1 reads SQVTM; CDR2 reads ANQGSEA. The trim removed 7 bases at V and 4 bases at J, leaving 6 bases unmatched.

The chain employs TRBV7-2 and TRBJ2-3; D may match TRBD1 or TRBD2 (6 bases each). CDR1 SGHTA and CDR2 FQGNSA come from the germline V gene. Trimming took 1 base from V and 4 from J, leaving 12 bases between them. The CDR3 covers 15 residues. The CDR3 protein is CASSLVGGPSDTQYF. CDR3 bases: TGTGCCAGCAGCTTAGTAGGGGGGCCTTCAGATACGCAGTATTTT.

This clonotype was detected only a few times. J is TRBJ2-6 and V is TRBV5-1; perhaps TRBD1 as D (5 bases). The length of the CDR3 is 14 residues. The V end was cut by 4 bases, the J end by 2 bases, with 7 bases between. Germline-derived CDR1 and CDR2 are SGHRS and YFSETQ. CDR3 protein: CASSTRAGANVLTF. DNA of the CDR3: TGCGCCAGCAGCACCAGGGCTGGGGCCAACGTCCTGACTTTC.

This clonotype has a handful of counts. The V gene is TRBV6-1, the J gene TRBJ2-2; D uncertain. The CDR3 has 16 amino acids. Germline V gene sequence: CDR1 MNHNS, CDR2 SASEGT. V was clipped by 6 bases and J by 1 base, with 15 bases between them. DNA for the CDR3: TGTGCCAGCAGAAACCTAGGAAGAATGAACACCGGGGAGCTGTTTTTT. It yields the protein CASRNLGRMNTGELFF.

This clonotype was seen at least ten times. The chain uses TRBV12-3 or TRBV12-4 and TRBJ1-2, with D perhaps matching TRBD1 (5 bases). CDR3 length: 13 residues. V shed 5 bases and J shed 7 bases, with 14 bases lying between them. The CDR3 nucleotides are TGTGCCAGCAGTGGGGCGGGGAGAGGTGGCTACACCTTC. Amino acid sequence: CASSGAGRGGYTF.

In nucleotides, the CDR3 is TGTGCCAGCAGCCAAGCCACAGGGAGGGAGACCCAGTACTTC. Its translation: CASSQATGRETQYF. The V gene is TRBV3-1, the J gene TRBJ2-5; TRBD1 or TRBD2 may be the D gene (6 bases each). Germline values: CDR1 LGHDT, CDR2 YNNKEL (reference sequence). The CDR3 is 14 residues long. The germline V and J ends were trimmed by 1 base and 5 bases, with 11 bases remaining between them.

The chain joins TRBV5-1 to TRBJ2-2, with a possible D match to TRBD1 (5 bases). CDR1 and CDR2 (germline): SGHRS, YFSETQ. The CDR3 has 14 residues. Trimming removed 4 bases from V and 2 bases from J, with 9 bases in between. The CDR3 is CASSTRTNTGELFF. DNA of the CDR3: TGCGCCAGCAGCACTCGGACAAACACCGGGGAGCTGTTTTTT.

The chain joins TRBV20-1 to TRBJ2-6; TRBD1 or TRBD2 may be the D gene (5 bases each). The length of the CDR3 is 16 residues. Between the trimmed V and J ends, which lost 5 bases and 0 bases, there was a span of 14 bases. Germline-derived CDR1 and CDR2 are DFQATT and SNEGSKA (reference sequence). CDR3 coding DNA: TGCAGTGCTCCTTCGGGACGGACCTCTGGGGCCAACGTCCTGACTTTC. It yields the protein CSAPSGRTSGANVLTF.

The chain joins TRBV2 to TRBJ2-3; no reliable D call. The CDR3 has 13 residues. V was pared by 3 bases and J by 5 bases, with 9 bases between. Germline CDR1 and CDR2: SNHLY and FYNNEI. The CDR3 here is CASSEDLGDTQYF. The DNA of the CDR3 is TGTGCCAGCAGTGAGGATCTCGGAGATACGCAGTATTTT.